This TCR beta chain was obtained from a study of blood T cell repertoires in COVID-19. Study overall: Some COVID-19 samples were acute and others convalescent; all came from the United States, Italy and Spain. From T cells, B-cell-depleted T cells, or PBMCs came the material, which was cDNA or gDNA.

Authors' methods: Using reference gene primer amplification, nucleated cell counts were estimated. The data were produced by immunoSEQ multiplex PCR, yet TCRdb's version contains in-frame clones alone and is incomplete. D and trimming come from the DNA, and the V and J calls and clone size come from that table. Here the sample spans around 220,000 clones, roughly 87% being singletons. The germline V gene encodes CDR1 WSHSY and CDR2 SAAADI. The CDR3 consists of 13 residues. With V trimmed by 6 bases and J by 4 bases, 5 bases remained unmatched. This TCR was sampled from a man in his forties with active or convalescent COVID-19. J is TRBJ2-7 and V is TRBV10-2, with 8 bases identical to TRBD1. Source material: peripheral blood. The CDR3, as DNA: TGCGCCAGCAGCTCAGGGGGCGGTTACGAGCAGTACTTC. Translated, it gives CASSSGGGYEQYF.